A single sample gave rise to the 30 T cell receptor beta chains below, sequenced in a study of blood T cell repertoires in COVID-19. The repertoire was sequenced with immunoSEQ multiplex PCR; TCRdb's copy has only in-frame clones and lacks some. Of approximately 130,000 clones detected, approximately 80% appear once; the ten largest clones hold 8.5% to 10%. The sample consisted of peripheral blood. These receptors were obtained from a man aged 35-49 years with active or convalescent COVID-19.

The genes are TRBV28 and TRBJ1-3; 7 nucleotides align to TRBD1. The CDR3 length is 16 residues. V shed 6 bases, J shed 0 bases, and the junction held 8 bases outside the gene matches. Germline V gene data show CDR1 as MDHEN and CDR2 as SYDVKM. CDR3 in DNA: TGTGCCAGCAGATTCGAACAGGGGTACTCTGGAAACACCATATATTTT. Protein: CASRFEQGYSGNTIYF.

This chain joins TRBV5-8 and TRBJ2-7; 8 nucleotides align to TRBD1. The J segment lost 3 bases and the V segment lost 3 bases, leaving 5 bases of the junction unmatched. The germline gives CDR1 SGHTS, CDR2 YDEGEE. The CDR3 totals 14 residues. The DNA of the CDR3 is TGTGCCAGCAGCTCCCGGGACAGGCTCTACGAGCAGTACTTC. Protein product: CASSSRDRLYEQYF.

The chain joins TRBV7-9 to TRBJ1-5; TRBD1 might be the D (5 bases). V was clipped by 1 base and J by 3 bases, with 16 bases between them. CDR3 size: 17 residues. CDR1 and CDR2 from the germline V gene are SEHNR and FQNEAQ (reference sequence). The CDR3 DNA follows: TGTGCCAGCAGCTTAGTCGGAGGGGCTGGGCTCAATCAGCCCCAGCATTTT. This translates into CASSLVGGAGLNQPQHF.

The chain has TRBV30 and TRBJ2-5; D is unresolved. The length of the CDR3 is 13 residues. Trimming stripped 0 bases from V and 5 bases from J, with 10 bases between. Germline assignment: CDR1 GTSNPN and CDR2 SVGIG (reference sequence). This CDR3 is CAWSVGRIETQYF. In DNA, the CDR3 is TGTGCCTGGAGTGTGGGCAGGATCGAGACCCAGTACTTC.

The rearrangement joins TRBV3-1 (or the pseudogene TRBV3-2) to TRBJ1-1, with a weak D call TRBD1 (6 bases). Trimming removed 4 bases from V and 10 bases from J, with 19 bases in between. Looked up from germline, CDR1 is LGHDT and CDR2 is YNNKEL (reference sequence). CDR3 size: 14 residues. The CDR3 region has the DNA TGTGCCAGCAGCCCCCTTTCCCGGGGGGGGGCAGCTTTCTTT. This gives the protein CASSPLSRGGAAFF.

This chain joins TRBV7-9 and TRBJ1-4; the D gene is possibly TRBD1 (6 bases). Germline V gene data show CDR1 as SEHNR and CDR2 as FQNEAQ (reference sequence). Trimming removed 5 bases at V and 7 bases at J, with 17 bases between. The CDR3 is 15 amino acids. The CDR3 region is CASSTGTHGSEKLFF. In DNA, the CDR3 is TGTGCCAGCAGCACCGGGACACATGGAAGTGAAAAACTGTTTTTT.

In regard to this clone: The sample carries other DNA sequences with the same CDR3. The chain recombines TRBV3-1 (or the pseudogene TRBV3-2) with TRBJ2-3, with D unclear. The CDR3 contains 12 residues. The germline V gene has CDR1 LGHDT and CDR2 YNNKEL (reference sequence). Trimming removed 3 bases from V and 5 bases from J, with 6 bases in between. The CDR3 sequence is CASSHRGDTQYF. The CDR3 DNA reads as TGTGCCAGCAGCCATAGAGGAGATACGCAGTATTTT.

The chain has TRBV9 and TRBJ2-3, with 8 bases lining up with TRBD2. V lost 0 bases, J lost 4 bases, and 4 bases stayed unmatched. Germline V gene data show CDR1 as SGDLS and CDR2 as YYNGEE. There are 15 residues in the CDR3. CDR3 in amino acids: CASSVVGGAADTQYF. CDR3 DNA: TGTGCCAGCAGCGTAGTCGGGGGGGCGGCAGATACGCAGTATTTT.

The chain is built from TRBV18 and TRBJ1-4; the D is unclear. V was shortened by 5 bases and J by 5 bases, with 9 bases between the two germline ends. CDR1 KGHSH and CDR2 LQKENI come from the germline V gene. The CDR3 runs 13 residues. CDR3 in amino acids: CASSSNRNEKLFF. The CDR3 DNA is TGTGCCAGCTCATCTAATCGGAATGAAAAACTGTTTTTT.

This chain connects TRBV19 to TRBJ1-5, with D perhaps TRBD1 (5 bases). Germline CDR1 LNHDA, CDR2 SQIVND (reference sequence). V dropped 6 bases and J dropped 0 bases, with 18 bases sitting between them. This CDR3 is built from 17 residues. The CDR3: CASSPGTNHFSNQPQHF. DNA for the CDR3: TGTGCCAGTAGCCCCGGGACTAACCACTTTAGCAATCAGCCCCAGCATTTT.

This sequence joins TRBV6-6 and TRBJ2-4; 14 nucleotides align to TRBD2. The J segment lost 0 bases and the V segment lost 6 bases, leaving 13 bases of the junction unmatched. Germline V gives CDR1 MNHNY, CDR2 SVGAGI (reference sequence). This CDR3 has 20 residues. The CDR3 DNA is TGTGCCAGCAGCCTCGGACCGGGACTAGCGGGGGTTCTAGCCAAAAACATTCAGTACTTC. Protein sequence: CASSLGPGLAGVLAKNIQYF.

The chain joins TRBV27 to TRBJ2-1, with 14 bases aligning to TRBD2. J gave up 4 bases and V 5 bases, and 13 bases lay outside the gene matches. Germline CDR1 and CDR2: MNHEY and SMNVEV (reference sequence). This CDR3 contains 19 residues. The CDR3 DNA reads TGTGCCAGCAGTCCGGGACTAGCGGGGGAGCGAAGGCCTTACAATGAGCAGTTCTTC. This translates into CASSPGLAGERRPYNEQFF.

V gene TRBV7-2 combines with J gene TRBJ1-3; 8 positions agree with TRBD1. CDR1 SGHTA and CDR2 FQGNSA come from the germline V gene. With V trimmed by 3 bases and J by 4 bases, 8 bases remained unmatched. The CDR3 extends over 16 amino acids. The CDR3, as DNA: TGTGCCAGCAGCTTGGGACAGGCGGGAGGGGGAAACACCATATATTTT. This encodes CASSLGQAGGGNTIYF. Full variable domain (outside the CDR3, taken from reference TRBV7-2 and TRBJ1-3): GAGVSQSPSNKVTEKGKDVELRCDPISGHTALYWYRQSLGQGLEFLIYFQGNSAPDKSGLPSDRFSAERTGGSVSTLTIQRTQQEDSAVYLCASSLGQAGGGNTIYFGEGSWLTVV.

This clone is a singleton in its sample. The rearrangement uses TRBV6-5 and TRBJ2-3; 8 nucleotides align to TRBD1. Germline CDR1 MNHEY, CDR2 SVGAGI. V was pared by 6 bases and J by 6 bases, with 8 bases of the junction left unmatched. The length of the CDR3 is 14 residues. Written as DNA, the CDR3 is TGTGCCAGCAGCGTGGACAGGGCCCCGGATACGCAGTATTTT. It codes for CASSVDRAPDTQYF.

The CDR3 spells CASSFSYQTQYF. CDR3 nucleotides: TGTGCCAGCAGTTTTTCATATCAGACGCAGTATTTT. The chain employs TRBV6-2 or TRBV6-3 and TRBJ2-3, with D hard to call. The CDR3 runs 12 residues. Germline loops: CDR1 MNHEY, CDR2 SVGEGT. The ends were cut back, 4 bases at V and 9 bases at J, with 11 bases in the middle.

The V and J genes are TRBV5-6 and TRBJ1-1, with TRBD1 matching over 10 bases. This CDR3 is 15 amino acids long. J gave up 5 bases and V 0 bases, and 4 bases lay outside the gene matches. The V gene's germline CDR1 is SGHDT and CDR2 YYEEEE. The CDR3 DNA follows: TGTGCCAGCAGCTTGGGGGACAGGGGTTGGACTGAAGCTTTCTTT. This encodes CASSLGDRGWTEAFF.

In this sample, this clone turned up once. The genes are TRBV7-9 and TRBJ1-6; no reliable D call. The CDR3 runs 17 residues. Trimming took off 4 bases at V and 2 bases at J, with 15 bases between the two ends. Germline CDR1 reads SEHNR; CDR2 reads FQNEAQ (reference sequence). The DNA for the CDR3 is TGTGCCAGCAGCTCAACGGAGATGACCACCTATAATTCACCCCTCCACTTT. Its protein product is CASSSTEMTTYNSPLHF.

There are a few counts of this clone. This chain uses TRBV12-3 or TRBV12-4 with TRBJ1-1; a possible D gene is TRBD1 (6 bases). Trimming removed 2 bases from V and 6 bases from J, with 10 bases in between. The CDR3 covers 13 residues. Written as DNA, the CDR3 is TGTGCCAGCAGTTTAACAGGGAATTCTGAAGCTTTCTTT. Translated, it gives CASSLTGNSEAFF.

This clone was found once. This chain links TRBV6-6 with TRBJ1-2, with D maybe TRBD1 (5 bases). The CDR3 extends over 11 amino acids. The germline gives CDR1 MNHNY, CDR2 SVGAGI (reference sequence). V was cut by 7 bases and J by 8 bases, with 11 bases left in between. The CDR3 nucleotides read TGTGCCAGCATCCAGGGTTGGGGCTACACCTTC. This translates into CASIQGWGYTF.

The chain recombines TRBV11-2 with TRBJ2-2; D is ambiguous. CDR3 length: 10 residues. V was pared by 6 bases and J by 7 bases, with 3 bases between. Germline V gene lookup returns CDR1 SGHAT and CDR2 FQNNGV. The CDR3 sequence is CASRLGELFF. In DNA, the CDR3 is TGTGCCAGCAGACTCGGGGAGCTGTTTTTT.

This clone was seen a handful of times. V is TRBV7-9 and J is TRBJ2-5; D unresolved. The CDR3 is 12 residues long. Trimming removed 5 bases from V and 2 bases from J, with 6 bases in between. CDR1 and CDR2 from the germline V gene are SEHNR and FQNEAQ (reference sequence). The CDR3 protein is CASSAHQETQYF. The CDR3 nucleotides are TGTGCCAGCAGCGCACATCAAGAGACCCAGTACTTC.

The genes are TRBV2 and TRBJ1-1; 9 bases match TRBD1. There are 14 residues in the CDR3. V lost 7 bases to trimming and J lost 6 bases; unmatched junction nucleotides: 9. CDR1 is SNHLY, CDR2 FYNNEI, per germline. The CDR3 loop reads CASTPGQGTPEAFF. Here the CDR3 DNA reads TGTGCCAGCACCCCGGGACAGGGCACCCCTGAAGCTTTCTTT.

V usage is TRBV27 and J usage is TRBJ2-5; TRBD2 matches 9 bases. This CDR3 has 16 amino acids. After removal of 5 bases from V and 4 bases from J, the junction contained 11 bases not matched to a gene. Germline lookup yields CDR1 MNHEY and CDR2 SMNVEV (reference sequence). CDR3 amino acids: CASSLQRGVARETQYF. The CDR3 DNA reads as TGTGCCAGCAGTCTCCAGCGGGGGGTCGCTAGAGAGACCCAGTACTTC.

The rearrangement joins TRBV2 to TRBJ1-6; D gene uncertain. V shed 6 bases and J shed 5 bases, with 11 bases lying between them. Per germline, CDR1 SNHLY and CDR2 FYNNEI. There are 14 residues in the CDR3. This CDR3 is CASSEGLNNSPLHF. CDR3 nucleotides: TGTGCCAGCAGCGAGGGCCTCAATAATTCACCCCTCCACTTT.

DNA of the CDR3: TGTGCCAGCAGCTTAGCTGGAGCGGGGAACACCGGGGAGCTGTTTTTT. It specifies CASSLAGAGNTGELFF. This chain joins TRBV7-2 and TRBJ2-2; TRBD2 is a possible D gene (6 bases). CDR1 is SGHTA, CDR2 FQGNSA, per germline. The V and J ends lost 0 bases and 1 base respectively, with 9 bases between them. This CDR3 is 16 amino acids long.

The chain links TRBV5-3 to TRBJ1-6, with D unclear. TRBV5-3 is an open reading frame, and its role is uncertain. V was shortened by 3 bases and J by 0 bases, with 4 bases between the two germline ends. This CDR3 has 14 amino acids. DNA of the CDR3: TGTGCCAGAAGCTCGGGCTCCTATAATTCACCCCTCCACTTT. This codes for CARSSGSYNSPLHF.

The chain's CDR3 is CSVDRGGNTEAFF. For the CDR3, the DNA is TGCAGCGTTGATAGGGGGGGTAACACTGAAGCTTTCTTT. V usage is TRBV29-1 and J usage is TRBJ1-1, with D possibly matching TRBD1 (6 bases). V lost 3 bases and J lost 2, with 10 bases in between. Germline loops: CDR1 SQVTM, CDR2 ANQGSEA. This CDR3 region has 13 residues.

J is TRBJ2-5 and V is TRBV19; 7 bases fit TRBD1. CDR3 length: 13 amino acids. The germline V gene encodes CDR1 LNHDA and CDR2 SQIVND (reference sequence). With V trimmed by 6 bases and J by 5 bases, 6 bases remained unmatched. The CDR3 nucleotides read TGTGCCAGTAGCGACACAGGGGAGGAGACCCAGTACTTC. Translating it yields CASSDTGEETQYF.

The V call is TRBV10-2, the J call TRBJ2-5; the D is unclear. Germline V lookup: CDR1 WSHSY, CDR2 SAAADI. The V gene lost 0 bases and the J gene lost 3 bases, with 8 bases spanning the gap. There are 14 residues in the CDR3. The CDR3 protein is CASSESARKETQYF. The DNA for the CDR3 is TGCGCCAGCAGTGAGTCGGCCAGAAAAGAGACCCAGTACTTC.

The chain carries TRBV5-5 and TRBJ2-1; tentative D call: TRBD2 (5 bases). Germline values: CDR1 SGHKS, CDR2 YYEKEE (reference sequence). Deletions cut 3 bases from V and 2 bases from J, with 12 bases between. The CDR3 loop spans 15 amino acids. Here the CDR3 DNA reads TGTGCCAGCAGCTCTAGAGCGGAGACCTACAATGAGCAGTTCTTC. This translates into CASSSRAETYNEQFF.